This T cell receptor (beta chain) stems from a study of shared clonotypes between healthy human individuals (TCRdb year 2020). Looking at the study overall: The cohort comprised a couple of women and a few men aged 18 to 49 years. Per donor, leukapheresis produced somewhere between about 0.94 and 10 billion PBMCs. To estimate repertoire size and how much clonotype sharing occurs between individuals, the study deeply sequenced the blood TCR repertoires of several healthy adults. To increase sequencing depth and limit assay-specific biases, TCR repertoire library preparation and sequencing were carried out by different laboratories using diverse techniques.

What the work shows at the level of the full study, not this receptor alone: Pairwise subsampling indicated that sequencing depth was expected to affect the degree of clonotype sharing among donors. Because the study included a small number of donors, the genetic and exposure-history diversity represented was limited. Sampling was limited to blood, and TCR repertoires in tissue likely differ from TCR repertoires in blood.

Healthy HIV-negative adults with no recently reported acute infections or vaccinations were included as donors. Only Caucasian adults living in Nashville, Tennessee, USA were represented among the donors. For unsorted samples, tens of millions of PBMCs were counted, and genomic DNA was extracted using the QIAamp DNA Blood Mini kit. After blood collection by leukapheresis, PBMCs were isolated using Ficoll-Histopaque density gradient centrifugation and then cryopreserved in the vapor phase of liquid nitrogen. TCR CDR3 regions were amplified from genomic DNA by multiplex PCR using the deep immunoSEQ assay. Extracted genomic DNA from each cell subset was distributed evenly across all wells of several immunoSEQ 96-well plates, and each plate was treated as a replicate. For unsorted PBMC, each replicate PCR was loaded with approximately 300 ng genomic DNA, equivalent to 30,000 or so T cell genomes. Ten immunoSEQ deep assay plates were used to sequence unsorted PBMC genomic DNA. Purified libraries were measured with a Qubit 3.0 fluorometer, size-checked on a Bioanalyzer 2100, and measured again with the KAPA Library Quantification kit. A separate single-read 150-cycle Illumina NextSeq 550 flow cell was used to sequence each immunoSEQ 96-well plate. The paper's processing steps were these. Because the immunoSEQ output held only junctional sequences and lacked quality scores, the filtering could not match the filtering applied to full-length reads. Sequences were annotated with PyIR, a Python wrapper for IgBLAST v1.9, and V/J genes and CDR3 were assigned using IMGT germline references. Reads were filtered out if the reads had weak V/J assignments (E-value above 1e-6), no CDR3, stop codons, out-of-frame junctions, or ambiguous translated residues. V3J clonotypes were defined as sequences sharing an identical inferred V gene, J gene, and CDR3 amino acid sequence. Percentage overlap between repertoires was calculated by dividing the number of shared unique clonotypes by the size of the smaller repertoire. RTK rarefaction, the Chao1 estimator, and Recon v2.1 estimates of unobserved clonotypes were used to assess repertoire richness. Imported from immuneACCESS, the table was reduced by TCRdb to in-frame sequences with V and J called. These copies leave out some clones; in studies compared against another copy, an unresolved V gene accounts for under half, and the cause of the remainder is not known. For V, J and clone size, that table is used; D and trimming come from the DNA. The sample records about 490,000 clones, roughly four fifths of which are singletons. 10% to 15% of the sample rests with the top ten.

To note about this clone: Its antigen is still unknown. Within one base of it there is no much larger clone, and no base qualities were kept.

The source of this sequence is a woman aged 40 to 50 in good health. Some clones in this sample may be carry-over from other donors' samples. Source material: PBMCs.

The CDR3 region reads CASKRDSYEQYF. The DNA sequence is as follows: TGTGCCAGCAAGCGGGACTCCTACGAGCAGTACTTC. The rearrangement combines TRBV6-1 with TRBJ2-7; 7 central bases correspond to TRBD2. Trimming removed 7 bases from V and 0 bases from J; the gene matches leave 0 bases unexplained. Sequences MNHNS (CDR1) and SASEGT (CDR2) are obtained from the germline V gene. CDR3 length: 12 amino acids, cysteine to phenylalanine. This entry keeps only the CDR3 DNA: 36 bases, framed from base 1.